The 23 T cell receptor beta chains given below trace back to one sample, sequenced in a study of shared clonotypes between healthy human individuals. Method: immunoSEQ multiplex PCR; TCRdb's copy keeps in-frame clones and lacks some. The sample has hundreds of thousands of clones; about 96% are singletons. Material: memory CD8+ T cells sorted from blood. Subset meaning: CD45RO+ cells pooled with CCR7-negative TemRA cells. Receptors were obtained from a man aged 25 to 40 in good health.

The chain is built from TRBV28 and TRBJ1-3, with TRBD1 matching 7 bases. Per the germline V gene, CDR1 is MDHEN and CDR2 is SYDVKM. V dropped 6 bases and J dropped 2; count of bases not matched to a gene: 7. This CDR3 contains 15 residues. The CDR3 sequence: CASRPIQGAGNTIYF. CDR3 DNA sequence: TGTGCCAGCAGACCAATCCAGGGGGCTGGAAACACCATATATTTT.

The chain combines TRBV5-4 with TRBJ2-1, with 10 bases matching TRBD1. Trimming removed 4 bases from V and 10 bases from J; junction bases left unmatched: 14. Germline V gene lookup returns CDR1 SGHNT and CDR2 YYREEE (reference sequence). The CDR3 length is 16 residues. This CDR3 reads CASSLEGQGRLKEQFF. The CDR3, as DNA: TGTGCCAGCAGCCTTGAGGGACAGGGGAGGTTGAAGGAGCAGTTCTTC.

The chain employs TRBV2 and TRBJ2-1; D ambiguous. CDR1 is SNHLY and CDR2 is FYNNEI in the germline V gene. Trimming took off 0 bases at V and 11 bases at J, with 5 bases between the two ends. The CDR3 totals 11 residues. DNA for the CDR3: TGTGCCAGCAGTGAAGCGGGAAAGCAGTTCTTC. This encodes CASSEAGKQFF.

CDR3 loop: CASSEDWEGTDTQYF. In DNA, the CDR3 is TGTGCCAGCAGTGAGGACTGGGAGGGCACAGATACGCAGTATTTT. The chain recombines TRBV6-6 with TRBJ2-3; maybe TRBD2 (6 bases). The CDR3 is made up of 15 amino acids. V was cut by 5 bases and J by 1 base, with 13 bases left in between. The V gene's germline CDR1 is MNHNY and CDR2 SVGAGI (reference sequence).

The CDR3 reads CASSQDWLAVYNEQFF. CDR3 coding DNA: TGTGCCAGCAGCCAAGATTGGTTAGCGGTCTACAATGAGCAGTTCTTC. The genes are TRBV4-2 and TRBJ2-1; TRBD2 might be the D (6 bases). The germline gives CDR1 LGHNA, CDR2 YNFKEQ. This CDR3 contains 16 residues. V lost 0 bases, J lost 3 bases, and 12 bases lay in between.

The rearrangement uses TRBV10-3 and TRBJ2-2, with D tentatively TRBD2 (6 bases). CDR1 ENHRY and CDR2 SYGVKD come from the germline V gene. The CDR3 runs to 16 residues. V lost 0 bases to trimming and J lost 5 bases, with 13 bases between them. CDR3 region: CAISESWELATGELFF. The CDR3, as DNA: TGTGCCATCAGTGAGTCTTGGGAACTAGCAACCGGGGAGCTGTTTTTT.

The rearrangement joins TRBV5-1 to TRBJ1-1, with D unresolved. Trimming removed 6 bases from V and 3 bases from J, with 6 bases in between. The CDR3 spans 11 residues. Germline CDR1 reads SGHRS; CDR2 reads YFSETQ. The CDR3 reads CASIGDTEAFF. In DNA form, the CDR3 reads TGCGCCAGCATTGGGGACACTGAAGCTTTCTTT.

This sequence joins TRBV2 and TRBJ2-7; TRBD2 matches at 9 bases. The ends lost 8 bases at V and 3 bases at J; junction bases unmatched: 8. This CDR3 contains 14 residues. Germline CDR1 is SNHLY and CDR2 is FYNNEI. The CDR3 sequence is CASGISGSGYEQYF. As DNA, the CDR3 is TGTGCCAGCGGGATTAGCGGGAGCGGCTACGAGCAGTACTTC.

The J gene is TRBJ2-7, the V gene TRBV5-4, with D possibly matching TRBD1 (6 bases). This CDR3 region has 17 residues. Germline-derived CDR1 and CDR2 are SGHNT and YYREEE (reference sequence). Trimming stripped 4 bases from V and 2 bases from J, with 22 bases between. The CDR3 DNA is TGTGCCAGCAGCCCTCGCCGAACAGGGTCGACACCCTACGAGCAGTACTTC. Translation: CASSPRRTGSTPYEQYF.

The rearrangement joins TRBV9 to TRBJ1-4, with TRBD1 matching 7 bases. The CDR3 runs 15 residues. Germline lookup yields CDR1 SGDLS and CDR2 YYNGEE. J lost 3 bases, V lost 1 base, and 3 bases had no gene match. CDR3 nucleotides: TGTGCCAGCAGCGTATGGGGGACAGCTAATGAAAAACTGTTTTTT. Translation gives CASSVWGTANEKLFF.

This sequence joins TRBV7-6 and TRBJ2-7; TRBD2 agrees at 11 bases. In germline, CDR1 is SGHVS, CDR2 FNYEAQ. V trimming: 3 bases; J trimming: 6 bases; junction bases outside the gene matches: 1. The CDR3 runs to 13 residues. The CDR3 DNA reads TGTGCCAGCAGCTTGGGGACTAGCGGCGAGCAGTACTTC. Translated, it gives CASSLGTSGEQYF.

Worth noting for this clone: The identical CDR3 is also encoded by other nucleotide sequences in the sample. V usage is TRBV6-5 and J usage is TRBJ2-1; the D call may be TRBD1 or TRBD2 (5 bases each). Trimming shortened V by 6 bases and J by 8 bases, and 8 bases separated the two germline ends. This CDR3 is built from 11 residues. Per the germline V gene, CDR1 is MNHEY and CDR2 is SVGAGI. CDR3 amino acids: CASRRGDEQFF. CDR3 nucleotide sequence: TGTGCCAGCAGGAGAGGGGATGAGCAGTTCTTC.

The CDR3 nucleotides are TGTGCCAGCAGTGAAGGGGGGGACAGGAATCAGCCCCAGCATTTT. It yields the protein CASSEGGDRNQPQHF. The V gene is TRBV2, the J gene TRBJ1-5, with 8 bases matching TRBD1. This CDR3 region has 15 residues. V was clipped by 1 base and J by 4 bases; unmatched bases: 3. Germline loops: CDR1 SNHLY, CDR2 FYNNEI.

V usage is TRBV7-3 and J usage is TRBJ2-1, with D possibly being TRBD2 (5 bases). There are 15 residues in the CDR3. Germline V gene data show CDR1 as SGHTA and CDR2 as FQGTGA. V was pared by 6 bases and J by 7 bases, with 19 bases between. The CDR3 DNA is TGTGCCAGCAGTTTGTTGGGAGTGTACGGTAATGAGCAGTTCTTC. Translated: CASSLLGVYGNEQFF.

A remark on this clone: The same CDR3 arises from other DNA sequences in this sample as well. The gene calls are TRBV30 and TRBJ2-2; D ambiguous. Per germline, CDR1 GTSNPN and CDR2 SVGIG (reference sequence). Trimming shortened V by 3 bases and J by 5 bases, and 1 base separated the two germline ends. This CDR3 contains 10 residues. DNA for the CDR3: TGTGCCTGGAGAACCGGGGAGCTGTTTTTT. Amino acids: CAWRTGELFF.

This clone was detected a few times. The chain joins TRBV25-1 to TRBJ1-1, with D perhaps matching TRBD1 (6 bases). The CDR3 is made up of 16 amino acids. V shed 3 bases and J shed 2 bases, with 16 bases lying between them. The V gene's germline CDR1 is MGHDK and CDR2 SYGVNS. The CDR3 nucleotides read TGTGCCAGCAGTGATCGGGGGCTGGGGGGAAACACTGAAGCTTTCTTT. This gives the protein CASSDRGLGGNTEAFF.

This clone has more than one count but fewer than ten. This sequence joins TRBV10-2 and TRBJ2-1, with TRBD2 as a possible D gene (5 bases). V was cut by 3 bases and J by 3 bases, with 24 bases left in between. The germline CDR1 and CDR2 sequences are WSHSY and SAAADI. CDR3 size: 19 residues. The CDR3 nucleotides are TGCGCCAGCAGTGAACGAGGACTCCGGTCCCGTGACATCTACAATGAGCAGTTCTTC. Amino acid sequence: CASSERGLRSRDIYNEQFF.

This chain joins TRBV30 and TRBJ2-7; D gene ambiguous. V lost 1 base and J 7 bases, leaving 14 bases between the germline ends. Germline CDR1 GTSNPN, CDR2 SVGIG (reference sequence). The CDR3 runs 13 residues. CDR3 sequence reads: CAWSAGPSMEQYF. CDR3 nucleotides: TGTGCCTGGAGTGCCGGACCATCCATGGAGCAGTACTTC.

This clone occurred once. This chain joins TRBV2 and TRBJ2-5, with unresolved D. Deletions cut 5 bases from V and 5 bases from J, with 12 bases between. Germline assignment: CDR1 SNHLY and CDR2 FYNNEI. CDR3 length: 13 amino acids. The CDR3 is CASSWRPPETQYF. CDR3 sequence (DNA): TGTGCCAGCAGTTGGAGACCCCCGGAGACCCAGTACTTC. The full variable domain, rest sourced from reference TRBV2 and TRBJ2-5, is EPEVTQTPSHQVTQMGQEVILRCVPISNHLYFYWYRQILGQKVEFLVSFYNNEISEKSEIFDDQFSVERPDGSNFTLKIRSTKLEDSAMYFCASSWRPPETQYFGPGTRLLVL.

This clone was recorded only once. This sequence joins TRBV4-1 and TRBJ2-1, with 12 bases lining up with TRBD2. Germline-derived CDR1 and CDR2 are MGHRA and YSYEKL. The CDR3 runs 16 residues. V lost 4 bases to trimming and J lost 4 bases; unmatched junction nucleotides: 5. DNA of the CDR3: TGCGCCAGCAGCCTTGGACTAGCGGGAAGATACAATGAGCAGTTCTTC. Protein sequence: CASSLGLAGRYNEQFF.

The CDR3 protein is CASSLAPGASYEQYF. Written as DNA, the CDR3 is TGTGCCAGCAGCTTAGCACCGGGAGCCTCCTACGAGCAGTACTTC. The chain is built from TRBV7-9 and TRBJ2-7, with TRBD2 as a possible D gene (6 bases). The CDR3 consists of 15 residues. CDR1 and CDR2 (germline): SEHNR, FQNEAQ (reference sequence). Trimming stripped 0 bases from V and 0 bases from J, with 9 bases between.

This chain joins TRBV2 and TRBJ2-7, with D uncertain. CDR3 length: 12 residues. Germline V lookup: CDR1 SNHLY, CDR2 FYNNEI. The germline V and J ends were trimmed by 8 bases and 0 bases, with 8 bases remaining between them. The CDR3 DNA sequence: TGTGCCAGCCTTGGGCTCTCCTACGAGCAGTACTTC. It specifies CASLGLSYEQYF.

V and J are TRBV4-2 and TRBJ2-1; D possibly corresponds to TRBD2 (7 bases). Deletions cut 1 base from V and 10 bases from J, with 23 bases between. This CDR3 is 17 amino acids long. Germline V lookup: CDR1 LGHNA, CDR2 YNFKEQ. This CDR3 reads CASSQGEGVAGVKEQFF. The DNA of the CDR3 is TGTGCCAGCAGCCAAGGCGAGGGGGTGGCGGGAGTCAAAGAGCAGTTCTTC.